The T cell receptor beta chain described here comes from a study of blood T cell repertoires in COVID-19. Turning to the study itself: Researchers got acute and convalescent COVID-19 samples from the United States, Italy and Spain. PBMCs, B-cell-depleted T cells, or T cells were the source of the cDNA or gDNA that made up the material.

Original handling: Scientists estimated how many nucleated cells there were by amplifying reference gene primers. The assay was immunoSEQ multiplex PCR, and TCRdb's table has in-frame clones only and misses some. The D gene and trimming were derived from the DNA, and the V and J assignments and clone size from that table. The sample includes approximately 72,000 clones, 65% to 90% of them seen just once. The sequencing sample was made of peripheral blood. The origin of this receptor is a man aged 45-65 years with acute or convalescent COVID-19.

CDR3 residues: CASSSARTGYGYTF. The DNA for the CDR3 is TGTGCCAGCAGTTCCGCCCGGACAGGATATGGCTACACCTTC. The V gene is TRBV27, the J gene TRBJ1-2, with 7 bases identical to TRBD1. CDR1 is MNHEY, CDR2 SMNVEV, per germline (reference sequence). The trim removed 4 bases at V and 5 bases at J, leaving 7 bases unmatched. This CDR3 has 14 residues.